This section outlines one T cell receptor (beta chain) sequence together with its context. This clone has more than one count but fewer than ten. Its antigen is still unknown. It has no much larger one-base neighbor in the sample; base qualities were not kept. TCRbeta CDR3 regions were amplified from genomic DNA using the immunoSEQ Assay, a bias-controlled multiplex PCR. Per the source publication's procedure: Within the assay, amplification of reference gene primers was used to estimate how many nucleated cells each sample contained. To quantify the absolute abundance of each unique TCRbeta CDR3 rearrangement, sequence reads were collapsed and filtered. For each sample, productive Simpson clonality was calculated as the square root of Simpson's diversity index across productive rearrangements. The table comes from immuneACCESS by way of TCRdb, which keeps in-frame sequences with V and J called. Part of the clones is missing from these tables; in studies checked, under half for an unresolved V gene and the rest for unknown reasons. The V and J calls and clone size are taken from that table; D and trimming were inferred from the DNA. This sample comprises 35,000 to 45,000 clones, around 80% of them detected only once. The ten largest account for around an eighth of the sample.

The source of the sample is a study of blood T cell repertoires in COVID-19 (TCRdb year 2020). Study-wide context: Samples covering the acute and convalescent phases of COVID-19 were provided by collaborators in the United States, Italy and Spain. The prospective study material was composed of cDNA or gDNA derived from T cells, B-cell-depleted T cells, or PBMCs. The dataset comprised deeply sampled blood TCRbeta repertoires from subjects exposed to, actively infected with, or recovered from COVID-19. The repertoires were released in a freely available public database intended as a resource for research on the immune response to SARS-CoV-2. The samples were drawn from two sources: the first 160 participants of the ongoing ImmuneRACE study, and 950 to 1,500 subjects contributed by 6 global collaborators. The sample metadata nearly always contained a de-identified subject ID, COVID-19 status, age in years and sex. Where HLA class I and class II types were available, the types were taken from metadata supplied by the sample provider, not from assay-based typing. General conclusions and limits of the study: Clinical and demographic metadata were provided uncurated, with the amount varying by source and participant.

Inclusive of the bounding cysteine and phenylalanine, the CDR3 is 15 residues long. The sequence is cut down to CDR3 DNA, 45 bases in frame from base 1. V drops 7 bases and J drops 8 bases, leaving 19 bases in between. Based on the germline V gene, the CDR1 and CDR2 sequences are KGHDR and SFDVKD. Whole blood was collected in K2EDTA tubes by collaborating institutions according to the institutions' own protocols. For TCRbeta analysis, collaborators shipped samples as frozen whole blood, isolated PBMCs, or DNA extracted from either of those sample types. The origin of this receptor is a human donor in a cohort sampled during active COVID-19. The chain is encoded by TRBV24-1 joined to TRBJ2-2; a tentative D call is TRBD2 (6 bases match). The sequencing input was peripheral blood. For the CDR3, the sequence is CATSLAARTMGELFF. DNA sequence: TGTGCCACCAGCTTAGCGGCCAGGACAATGGGGGAGCTGTTTTTT.